This TCR beta chain was sequenced during a study of Graves' ophthalmopathy and Graves' hyperthyroidism. As to this clonotype: The antigen is unknown.

Amplified TCR beta CDR3 regions were obtained using RNA transcripts as template. The authors performed first-round RT-PCR with HTBI primers and then a second-round multiplex PCR. TCRdb processed the multiplex PCR reads anew with MiXCR; each CDR3 protein has one entry. The sample consists of 200,000 to 300,000 distinct CDR3 sequences, around 50% of them appearing once. Study results and limitations: Most thyroid-expanded clonotypes exceeding 0.001 frequency were also found in blood.

Germline-derived CDR1 and CDR2 are MNHNS and SASEGT. The V end was cut by 5 bases, the J end by 2 bases, with 15 bases between. The length of the CDR3 is 15 residues. Sequencing was done on a sample of peripheral blood. This receptor was obtained from an adult man with Graves' ophthalmopathy. The chain couples TRBV6-1 to TRBJ2-5; no clear D. The CDR3 sequence is CASSYSLGMQETQYF. The CDR3, as DNA: TGTGCCAGCAGTTACTCGCTGGGTATGCAAGAGACCCAGTACTTC.